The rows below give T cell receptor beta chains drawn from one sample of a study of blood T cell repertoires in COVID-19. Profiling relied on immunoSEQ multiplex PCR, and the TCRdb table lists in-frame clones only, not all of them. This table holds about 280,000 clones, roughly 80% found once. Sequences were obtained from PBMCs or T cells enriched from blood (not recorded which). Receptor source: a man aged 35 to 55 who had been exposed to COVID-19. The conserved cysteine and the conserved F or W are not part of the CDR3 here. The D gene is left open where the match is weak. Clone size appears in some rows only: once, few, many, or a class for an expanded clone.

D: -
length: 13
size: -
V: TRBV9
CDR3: ASSVIGGVGNTIY

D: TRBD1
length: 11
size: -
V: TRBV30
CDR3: AWNVGGHYEQY

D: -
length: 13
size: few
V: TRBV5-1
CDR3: ASSSAGPSGNTIY

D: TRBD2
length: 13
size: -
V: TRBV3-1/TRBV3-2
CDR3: ASSQGSSGAYEQY

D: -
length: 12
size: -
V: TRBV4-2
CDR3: ASSQAHRDYEQY

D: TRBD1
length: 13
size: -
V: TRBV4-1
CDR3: ASSQQGQGREKLF

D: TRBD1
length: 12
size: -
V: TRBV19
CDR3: ATRTGTGRWEQY

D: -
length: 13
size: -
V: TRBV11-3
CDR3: ASSLDRRELDTQY

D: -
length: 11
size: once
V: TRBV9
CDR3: ASSVAVRDEQF

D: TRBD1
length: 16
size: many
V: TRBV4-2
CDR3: ASSRFGQGDHSGNTIY

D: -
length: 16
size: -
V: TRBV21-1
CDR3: ASSKLGAVSGPGTEAF